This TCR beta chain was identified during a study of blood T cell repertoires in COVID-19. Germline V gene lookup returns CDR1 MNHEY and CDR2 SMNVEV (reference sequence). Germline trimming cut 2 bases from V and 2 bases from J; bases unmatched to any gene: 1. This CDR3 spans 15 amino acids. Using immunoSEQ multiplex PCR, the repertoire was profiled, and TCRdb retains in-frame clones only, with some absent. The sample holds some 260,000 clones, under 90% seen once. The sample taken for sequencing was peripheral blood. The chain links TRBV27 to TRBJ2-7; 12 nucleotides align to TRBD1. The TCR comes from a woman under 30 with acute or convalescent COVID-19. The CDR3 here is CASSLGTGGAYEQYF. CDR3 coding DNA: TGTGCCAGCAGTTTAGGGACAGGGGGCGCCTACGAGCAGTACTTC.